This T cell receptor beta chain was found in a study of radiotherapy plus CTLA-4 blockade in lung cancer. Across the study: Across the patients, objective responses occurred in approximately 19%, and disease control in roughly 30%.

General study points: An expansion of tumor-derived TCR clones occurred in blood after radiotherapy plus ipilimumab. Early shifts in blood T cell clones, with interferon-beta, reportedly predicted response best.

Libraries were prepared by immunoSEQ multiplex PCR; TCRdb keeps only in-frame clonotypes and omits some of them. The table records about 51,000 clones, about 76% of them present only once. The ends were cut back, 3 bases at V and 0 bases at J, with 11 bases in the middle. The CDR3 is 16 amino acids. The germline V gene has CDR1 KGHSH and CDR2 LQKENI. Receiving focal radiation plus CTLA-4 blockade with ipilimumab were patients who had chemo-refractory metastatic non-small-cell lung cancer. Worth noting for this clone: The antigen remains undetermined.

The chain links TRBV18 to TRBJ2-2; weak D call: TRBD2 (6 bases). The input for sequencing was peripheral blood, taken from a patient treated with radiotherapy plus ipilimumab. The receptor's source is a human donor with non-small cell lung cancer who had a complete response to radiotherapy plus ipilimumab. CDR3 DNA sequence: TGTGCCAGCTCACCTTCCCCGGGAGCGAACACCGGGGAGCTGTTTTTT. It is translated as CASSPSPGANTGELFF.